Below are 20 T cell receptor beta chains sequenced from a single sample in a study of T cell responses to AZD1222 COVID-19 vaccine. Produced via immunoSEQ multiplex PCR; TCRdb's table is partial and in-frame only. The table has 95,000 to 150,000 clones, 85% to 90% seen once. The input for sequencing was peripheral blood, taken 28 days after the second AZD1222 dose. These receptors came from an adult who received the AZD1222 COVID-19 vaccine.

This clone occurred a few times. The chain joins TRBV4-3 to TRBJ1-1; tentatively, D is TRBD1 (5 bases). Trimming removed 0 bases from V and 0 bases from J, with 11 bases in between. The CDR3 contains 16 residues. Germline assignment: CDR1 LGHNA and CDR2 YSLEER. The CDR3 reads CASSQEYRDVNTEAFF. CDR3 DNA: TGCGCCAGCAGCCAAGAGTATAGGGACGTGAACACTGAAGCTTTCTTT.

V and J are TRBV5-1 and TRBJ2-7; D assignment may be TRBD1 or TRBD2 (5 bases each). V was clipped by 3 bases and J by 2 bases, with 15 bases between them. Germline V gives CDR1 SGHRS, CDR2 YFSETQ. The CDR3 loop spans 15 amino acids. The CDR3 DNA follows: TGCGCCAGCAGCTCTCCCGGGACGGGAACCTACGAGCAGTACTTC. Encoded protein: CASSSPGTGTYEQYF.

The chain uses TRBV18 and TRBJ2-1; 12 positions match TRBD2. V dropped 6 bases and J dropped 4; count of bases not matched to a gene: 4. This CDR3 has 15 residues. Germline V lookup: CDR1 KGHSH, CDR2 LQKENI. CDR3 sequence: CASSQGLAGYNEQFF. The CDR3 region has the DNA TGTGCCAGCTCCCAGGGACTAGCGGGTTACAATGAGCAGTTCTTC. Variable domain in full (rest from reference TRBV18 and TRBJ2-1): NAGVMQNPRHLVRRRGQEARLRCSPMKGHSHVYWYRQLPEEGLKFMVYLQKENIIDESGMPKERFSAEFPKEGPSILRIQQVVRGDSAAYFCASSQGLAGYNEQFFGPGTRLTVL.

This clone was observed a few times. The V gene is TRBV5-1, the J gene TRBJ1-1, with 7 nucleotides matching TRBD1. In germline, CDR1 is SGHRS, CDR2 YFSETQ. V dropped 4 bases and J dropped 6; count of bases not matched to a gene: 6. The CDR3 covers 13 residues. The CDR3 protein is CASSPQGLAEAFF. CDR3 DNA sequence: TGCGCCAGCAGCCCACAGGGGCTCGCTGAAGCTTTCTTT.

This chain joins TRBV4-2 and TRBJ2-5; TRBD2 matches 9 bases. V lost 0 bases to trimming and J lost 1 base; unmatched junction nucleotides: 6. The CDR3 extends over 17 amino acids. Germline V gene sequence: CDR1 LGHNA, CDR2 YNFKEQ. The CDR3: CASSQDGVAGVQETQYF. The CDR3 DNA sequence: TGTGCCAGCAGCCAAGATGGGGTAGCGGGGGTCCAAGAGACCCAGTACTTC.

The chain's CDR3 is CSALIRQSQFF. CDR3 coding DNA: TGCAGTGCGCTCATTCGACAGTCCCAGTTTTTT. The chain is built from TRBV20-1 and TRBJ1-4; D possibly corresponds to TRBD1 (5 bases). The germline V gene has CDR1 DFQATT and CDR2 SNEGSKA (reference sequence). The V end was cut by 6 bases, the J end by 16 bases, with 18 bases between. The CDR3 runs 11 residues.

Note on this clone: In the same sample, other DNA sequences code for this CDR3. The CDR3 protein is CASSLSRASGNTIYF. The CDR3, as DNA: TGCGCCAGCAGCCTGTCTAGGGCATCTGGAAACACCATATATTTT. V usage is TRBV5-1 and J usage is TRBJ1-3; D is undetermined. Trimming removed 4 bases at V and 1 base at J, with 12 bases between. The germline V gene has CDR1 SGHRS and CDR2 YFSETQ. The CDR3 length is 15 residues.

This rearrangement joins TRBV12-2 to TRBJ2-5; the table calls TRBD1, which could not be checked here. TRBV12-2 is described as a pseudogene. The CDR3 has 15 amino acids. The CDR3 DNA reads TGTGCAAGTCGCTTACGCATTACAGGGCAAGAGACCCAGTACTTC. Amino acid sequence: CASRLRITGQETQYF.

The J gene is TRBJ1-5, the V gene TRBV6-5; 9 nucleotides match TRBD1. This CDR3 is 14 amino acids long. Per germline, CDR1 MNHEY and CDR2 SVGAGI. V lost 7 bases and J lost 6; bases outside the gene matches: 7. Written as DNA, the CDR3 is TGTGCCAGCAAAGGACAGGGGCAGACTCAGCCCCAGCATTTT. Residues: CASKGQGQTQPQHF.

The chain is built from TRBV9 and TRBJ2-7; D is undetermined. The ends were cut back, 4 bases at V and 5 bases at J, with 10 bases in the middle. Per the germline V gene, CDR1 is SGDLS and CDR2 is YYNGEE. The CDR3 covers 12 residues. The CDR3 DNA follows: TGTGCCAGCAGCCCCGACTTGGACGAGCAGTACTTC. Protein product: CASSPDLDEQYF.

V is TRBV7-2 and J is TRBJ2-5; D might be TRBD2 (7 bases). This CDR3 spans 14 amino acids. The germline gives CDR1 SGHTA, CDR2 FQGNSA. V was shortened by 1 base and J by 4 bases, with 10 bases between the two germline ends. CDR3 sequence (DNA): TGTGCCAGCAGCTTAGGGGGGGGCGGAGAGACCCAGTACTTC. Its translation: CASSLGGGGETQYF.

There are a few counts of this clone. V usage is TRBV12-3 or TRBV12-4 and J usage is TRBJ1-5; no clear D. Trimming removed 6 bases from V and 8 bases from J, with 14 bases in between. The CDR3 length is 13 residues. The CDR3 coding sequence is TGTGCCAGCAGGGGCGGGGTGCGAGAGCCCCAGCATTTT. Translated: CASRGGVREPQHF.

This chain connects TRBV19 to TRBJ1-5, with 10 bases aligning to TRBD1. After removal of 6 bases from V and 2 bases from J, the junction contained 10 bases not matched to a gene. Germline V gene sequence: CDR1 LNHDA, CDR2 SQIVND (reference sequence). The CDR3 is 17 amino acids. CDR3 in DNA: TGTGCCAGTAGCCTAGACAGGGGGCTAGGGGGCAATCAGCCCCAGCATTTT. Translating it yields CASSLDRGLGGNQPQHF.

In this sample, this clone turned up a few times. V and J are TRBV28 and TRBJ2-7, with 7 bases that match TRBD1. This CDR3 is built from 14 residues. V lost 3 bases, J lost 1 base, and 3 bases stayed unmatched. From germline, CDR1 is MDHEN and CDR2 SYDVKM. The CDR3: CASSFKGASYEQYF. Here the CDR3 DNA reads TGTGCCAGCAGTTTTAAGGGGGCGTCCTACGAGCAGTACTTC.

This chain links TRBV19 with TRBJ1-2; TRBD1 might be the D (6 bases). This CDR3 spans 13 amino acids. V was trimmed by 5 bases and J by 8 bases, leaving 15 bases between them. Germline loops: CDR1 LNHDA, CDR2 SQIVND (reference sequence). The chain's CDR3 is CASSPTGSGGYTF. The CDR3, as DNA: TGTGCCAGTAGTCCGACAGGTTCCGGCGGCTACACCTTC.

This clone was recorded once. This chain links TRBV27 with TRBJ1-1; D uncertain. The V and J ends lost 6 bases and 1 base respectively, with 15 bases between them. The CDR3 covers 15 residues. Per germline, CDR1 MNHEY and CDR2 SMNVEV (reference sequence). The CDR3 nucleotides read TGTGCCAGCAGGCGTCACAGTGGATCGAACACTGAAGCTTTCTTT. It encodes CASRRHSGSNTEAFF.

CDR3 residues: CASSEASGGNSPLHF. The CDR3 DNA is TGTGCCAGCAGTGAAGCATCCGGGGGCAATTCACCCCTCCACTTT. The J gene is TRBJ1-6, the V gene TRBV6-1, with D tentatively TRBD1 (6 bases). The V and J ends lost 0 bases and 7 bases respectively, with 10 bases between them. In germline, CDR1 is MNHNS, CDR2 SASEGT. CDR3 length: 15 residues.

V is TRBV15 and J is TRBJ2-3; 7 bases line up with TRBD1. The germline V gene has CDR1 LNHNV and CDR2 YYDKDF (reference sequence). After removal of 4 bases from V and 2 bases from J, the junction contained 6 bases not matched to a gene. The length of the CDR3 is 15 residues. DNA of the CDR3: TGTGCCACCAGCATAGACAGGGTTCACACAGATACGCAGTATTTT. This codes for CATSIDRVHTDTQYF.

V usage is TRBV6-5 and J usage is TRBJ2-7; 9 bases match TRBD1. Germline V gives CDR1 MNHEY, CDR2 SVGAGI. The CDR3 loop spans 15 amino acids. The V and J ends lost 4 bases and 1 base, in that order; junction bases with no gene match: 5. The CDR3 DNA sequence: TGTGCCAGCAGTTCCCCCGGGACAGGGTCCTACGAGCAGTACTTC. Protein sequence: CASSSPGTGSYEQYF.

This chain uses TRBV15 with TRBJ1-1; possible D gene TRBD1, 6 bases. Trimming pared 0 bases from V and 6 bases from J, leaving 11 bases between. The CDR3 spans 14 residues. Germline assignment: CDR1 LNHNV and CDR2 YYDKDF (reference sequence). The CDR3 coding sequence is TGTGCCACCAGCAGAGAGGGGGACACAGCTGAAGCTTTCTTT. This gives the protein CATSREGDTAEAFF.